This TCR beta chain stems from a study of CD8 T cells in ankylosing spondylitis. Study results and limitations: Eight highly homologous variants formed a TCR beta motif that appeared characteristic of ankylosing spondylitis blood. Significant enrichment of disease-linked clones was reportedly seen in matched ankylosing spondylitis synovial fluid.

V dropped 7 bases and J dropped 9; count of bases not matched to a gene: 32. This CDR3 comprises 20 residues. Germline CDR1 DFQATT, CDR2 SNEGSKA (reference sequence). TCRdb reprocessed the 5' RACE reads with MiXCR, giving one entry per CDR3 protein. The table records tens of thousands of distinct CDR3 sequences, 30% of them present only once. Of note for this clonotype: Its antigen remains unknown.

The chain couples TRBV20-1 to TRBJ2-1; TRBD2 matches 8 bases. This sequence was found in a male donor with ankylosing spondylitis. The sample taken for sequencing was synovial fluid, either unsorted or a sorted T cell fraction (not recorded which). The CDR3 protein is CSGDHAPEWGVQREIGEQFF. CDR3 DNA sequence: TGCAGTGGGGACCACGCACCGGAGTGGGGGGTCCAGCGGGAGATAGGTGAGCAGTTCTTC.